Listed below are T cell receptor beta chains from one sample, sequenced in a study of T cell repertoires in cytomegalovirus infection. Antigens for these TCRs are unknown. One entry per CDR3 protein, called by TCRdb with MiXCR from the reads. This table holds 450,000 to 600,000 distinct CDR3 sequences, about 33% found once. This sample comprised cultured PBMCs, obtained from culture after CMV antigen stimulation. These receptors all stem from a human donor in good health (CMV status not recorded). Some clones in this sample may be carry-over from other donors' samples. The CDR3 runs from the conserved cysteine through the conserved F or W. The D gene is left open where the match is weak. A clone size is listed for some rows: how often the clone was seen (once, few, many), or a class if it is expanded.

TRBJ2-2,TRBV12-3/TRBV12-4,few,.,CASTPLAENTGELFF,TGTGCCAGCACCCCTTTAGCGGAGAACACCGGGGAGCTGTTTTTT
TRBJ2-5,TRBV20-1,.,.,CSAPGSGTQETQYF,TGCAGTGCCCCAGGCTCCGGGACTCAAGAGACCCAGTACTTC
TRBJ1-4,TRBV7-9,.,TRBD1,CASRPTGANEKLFF,TGTGCCAGCAGACCGACAGGGGCTAATGAAAAACTGTTTTTT
TRBJ2-7,TRBV20-1,few,TRBD2,CSATGLASSYEQYF,TGCAGTGCCACAGGACTAGCAAGCTCCTACGAGCAGTACTTC
TRBJ2-7,TRBV7-2,.,.,CASSSGRHSYEQYF,TGTGCCAGCAGCTCCGGACGGCACTCCTACGAGCAGTACTTC
TRBJ2-5,TRBV7-9,few,TRBD1,CASSPGTGGIETQYF,TGTGCCAGCAGCCCCGGGACAGGGGGCATAGAGACCCAGTACTTC
TRBJ1-1,TRBV27,.,.,CASSQMPGGRNTEAFF,TGTGCCAGCAGTCAGATGCCCGGGGGGAGGAACACTGAAGCTTTCTTT
TRBJ2-1,TRBV2,.,.,CASSEVGGRAPDRFF,TGTGCCAGCAGTGAAGTAGGGGGTAGAGCTCCCGATAGGTTCTTC
TRBJ1-1,TRBV20-1,many,.,CSALPTVNTEAFF,TGCAGTGCCCTCCCTACAGTTAACACTGAAGCTTTCTTT
TRBJ2-1,TRBV7-2,many,TRBD2,CASSLPSGSFAGNEQFF,TGTGCCAGCAGCTTACCTAGCGGGAGTTTCGCGGGCAATGAGCAGTTCTTC
TRBJ1-1,TRBV6-2/TRBV6-3,few,TRBD1,CASSYGQGRWNTEAFF,TGTGCCAGCAGTTACGGACAGGGACGTTGGAACACTGAAGCTTTCTTT
TRBJ2-1,TRBV9,few,.,CASSVESGSYNEQFF,TGTGCCAGCAGCGTAGAGTCGGGGTCCTACAATGAGCAGTTCTTC
TRBJ2-3,TRBV5-1,few,TRBD1,CASSFRTGGDTQYF,TGCGCCAGCAGCTTTCGGACAGGAGGTGATACGCAGTATTTT
TRBJ1-2,TRBV4-3,.,.,CASSQRISGDYGYTF,TGCGCCAGCAGCCAGAGGATCTCAGGGGACTATGGCTACACCTTC
TRBJ2-7,TRBV7-2,.,.,CASSFQGRPPYEQYF,TGTGCCAGCAGCTTTCAGGGAAGACCCCCCTACGAGCAGTACTTC
TRBJ1-1,TRBV19,.,.,CASSIGWGEAFF,TGTGCCAGTAGTATAGGTTGGGGTGAAGCTTTCTTT
TRBJ2-1,TRBV7-7,few,.,CASSLAGGVTDNYNEQFF,TGTGCCAGCAGCTTAGCTGGGGGAGTCACGGATAATTACAATGAGCAGTTCTTC
TRBJ2-1,TRBV4-3,.,TRBD2,CASSQWTSSYNEQFF,TGCGCCAGCAGCCAATGGACTAGCAGTTACAATGAGCAGTTCTTC
TRBJ2-1,TRBV28,few,TRBD2,CASSLSLGAGGDNEQFF,TGTGCCAGCAGTTTATCTCTCGGAGCGGGAGGGGACAATGAGCAGTTCTTC
TRBJ1-1,TRBV5-1,few,.,CASSLGNTGTEAFF,TGCGCCAGCAGCTTGGGCAACACGGGAACTGAAGCTTTCTTT
TRBJ1-2,TRBV2,few,.,CARFFANYGYTF,TGTGCCAGATTTTTCGCTAACTATGGCTACACCTTC
TRBJ1-5,TRBV6-2/TRBV6-3,once,.,CASSSWTMSQPQHF,TGTGCCAGCAGTTCCTGGACAATGAGTCAGCCCCAGCATTTT
TRBJ1-5,TRBV7-2,.,.,CASTQGPYSNQPQHF,TGTGCCAGCACACAGGGTCCCTATAGCAATCAGCCCCAGCATTTT
TRBJ1-1,TRBV7-2,many,.,CASSPNLRGTEAFF,TGTGCCAGCAGCCCGAACCTCCGCGGCACTGAAGCTTTCTTT
TRBJ2-7,TRBV28,.,.,CASSLRLPEQYF,TGTGCCAGCAGTTTAAGGTTGCCCGAGCAGTACTTC
TRBJ2-4,TRBV27,few,.,CASSLRGRGLSSIQNIQYF,TGTGCCAGCAGTTTACGTGGAAGGGGCCTCTCTTCCATCCAAAACATTCAGTACTTC
TRBJ1-2,TRBV4-3,.,.,CASSQWRDYGYTF,TGCGCCAGCAGCCAGTGGAGGGACTATGGCTACACCTTC
TRBJ2-2,TRBV12-5,few,.,CASGLAMGGDGNTGELFF,TGTGCTAGTGGTTTGGCCATGGGTGGGGACGGGAACACCGGGGAGCTGTTTTTT
TRBJ2-7,TRBV20-1,.,TRBD2,CSARGAGVYEQYF,TGCAGTGCTAGAGGAGCGGGAGTCTACGAGCAGTACTTC
TRBJ2-3,TRBV28,.,.,CASSSRESLSDTQYF,TGTGCCAGCAGTTCCCGGGAGTCTCTCTCAGATACGCAGTATTTT
TRBJ1-2,TRBV7-2,many,TRBD1,CASSAPGTGVGYTF,TGTGCCAGCAGCGCACCCGGGACAGGGGTTGGCTACACCTTC
TRBJ2-2,TRBV7-3,few,.,CASSFSGDVGELFF,TGTGCCAGCAGCTTTTCGGGTGATGTCGGGGAGCTGTTTTTT
TRBJ2-1,TRBV7-9,few,.,CASSFGNSYNEQFF,TGTGCCAGCAGCTTTGGCAATTCCTACAATGAGCAGTTCTTC
TRBJ1-2,TRBV4-1,.,.,CASSDGMGEVYGYTF,TGCGCCAGCAGCGACGGGATGGGGGAAGTCTATGGCTACACCTTC
TRBJ2-1,TRBV28,few,TRBD2,CASSFTSGRDEQFF,TGTGCCAGCAGTTTTACTAGCGGGAGAGATGAGCAGTTCTTC
TRBJ2-2,TRBV7-8,many,.,CASSAVNTGELFF,TGTGCCAGCTCGGCGGTGAACACCGGGGAGCTGTTTTTT
TRBJ1-3,TRBV19,.,.,CASSIEDPRNENTIYF,TGTGCCAGTAGTATAGAGGACCCGAGGAATGAAAACACCATATATTTT
TRBJ2-7,TRBV4-2,many,.,CASSQDLQGRGEQYF,TGTGCCAGCAGCCAAGATCTACAGGGACGGGGCGAGCAGTACTTC
TRBJ1-2,TRBV7-2,many,.,CASSNRDKLGYTF,TGTGCCAGCAGCAACCGGGACAAGCTTGGCTACACCTTC
TRBJ2-2,TRBV12-3/TRBV12-4,.,TRBD2,CAVTSGFGFGELFF,TGTGCCGTCACTAGCGGCTTTGGTTTCGGGGAGCTGTTTTTT
TRBJ1-2,TRBV19,.,.,CASSRGAGGYTF,TGTGCCAGTAGTAGAGGAGCGGGGGGCTACACCTTC
TRBJ1-2,TRBV7-2,.,.,CASSHRALGGYTF,TGTGCCAGCAGCCACAGGGCCTTGGGTGGCTACACCTTC
TRBJ1-1,TRBV4-1,few,.,CASSQERLNTEAFF,TGCGCCAGCAGCCAAGAAAGGCTGAACACTGAAGCTTTCTTT
TRBJ1-3,TRBV20-1,.,.,CSAPDRSSGNTIYF,TGCAGTGCTCCTGACAGGAGCTCTGGAAACACCATATATTTT
TRBJ2-2,TRBV24-1,.,.,CATSDFGGRSTGELFF,TGTGCCACCAGTGATTTTGGGGGGCGAAGCACCGGGGAGCTGTTTTTT
TRBJ2-3,TRBV7-6,once,.,CASSSRDIGPDTQYF,TGTGCCAGCAGCTCCCGGGACATAGGACCAGATACGCAGTATTTT
TRBJ2-1,TRBV20-1,.,.,CSALSRGMGQFF,TGCAGTGCCCTCTCTCGCGGGATGGGGCAGTTCTTC
TRBJ2-1,TRBV30,.,.,CAYPIGGTSSYNEQFF,TGTGCCTACCCCATCGGCGGGACCAGCTCCTACAATGAGCAGTTCTTC
TRBJ2-2,TRBV12-3/TRBV12-4,few,.,CASSPQGANTGELFF,TGTGCCAGCAGCCCACAGGGAGCGAACACCGGGGAGCTGTTTTTT
TRBJ2-3,TRBV7-2,many,.,CASSLVSSTDTQYF,TGTGCCAGCAGCTTAGTCTCCAGCACAGATACGCAGTATTTT
TRBJ2-2,TRBV7-8,many,TRBD2,CASSPRLAGGPGELFF,TGTGCCAGCAGCCCCCGGCTAGCGGGAGGGCCCGGGGAGCTGTTTTTT
TRBJ1-5,TRBV7-3,.,.,CASSLMGYNQPQHF,TGTGCCAGCAGCTTGATGGGGTACAATCAGCCCCAGCATTTT
TRBJ2-1,TRBV6-2/TRBV6-3,.,TRBD2,CASTPGLAGSSYNEQFF,TGTGCCAGCACTCCGGGACTAGCGGGAAGCTCCTACAATGAGCAGTTCTTC
TRBJ1-5,TRBV19,few,TRBD1,CASKRLTGTGDNQPQHF,TGTGCCAGTAAACGGCTAACCGGGACAGGGGACAATCAGCCCCAGCATTTT